These T cell receptor beta chains were read from a single sample in a study of technical replicates of blood from a handful of donors. The method was immunoSEQ multiplex PCR; TCRdb's version includes in-frame clones alone and lacks a portion of them. The sample has about 66,000 clones, over 75% seen once; the top ten hold 4.5% to 5%. Material for sequencing was PBMCs. Every receptor here comes from a human donor in good health. Some clones in this sample may be carry-over from other donors' samples. Both conserved end residues are trimmed from each CDR3. Each record gives: V gene, J gene, CDR3 protein.

v_call: TRBV15
j_call: TRBJ2-1
cdr3_aa: ATSRGTGDNEQF

v_call: TRBV18
j_call: TRBJ2-5
cdr3_aa: ASSYDGGGETQY

v_call: TRBV19
j_call: TRBJ1-5
cdr3_aa: ASSIARAGVGQPQH

v_call: TRBV6-5
j_call: TRBJ1-2
cdr3_aa: ASSYQSVAGYT

v_call: TRBV6-4
j_call: TRBJ2-2
cdr3_aa: ASSTRGGGELF

v_call: TRBV29-1
j_call: TRBJ2-3
cdr3_aa: STRTSGTERDTQY

v_call: TRBV18
j_call: TRBJ1-4
cdr3_aa: ASSLPGQPNEKLF

v_call: TRBV9
j_call: TRBJ2-2
cdr3_aa: ASSVGRTTGELF

v_call: TRBV4-1
j_call: TRBJ1-5
cdr3_aa: ASSLHLGRAPDNQPQH

v_call: TRBV27
j_call: TRBJ2-6
cdr3_aa: ASGGTEVGANVLT

v_call: TRBV6-6
j_call: TRBJ2-2
cdr3_aa: ASSLSSGGYTGELF

v_call: TRBV5-1
j_call: TRBJ2-3
cdr3_aa: ASSLSGGAGTDTQY

v_call: TRBV9
j_call: TRBJ2-6
cdr3_aa: ASSVVATGGSGANVLT

v_call: TRBV5-4
j_call: TRBJ2-2
cdr3_aa: ASSSLAGGPLTGELF

v_call: TRBV5-1
j_call: TRBJ2-1
cdr3_aa: ASSAADNEQF

v_call: TRBV7-3
j_call: TRBJ2-5
cdr3_aa: ASSLSGGLAETQY

v_call: TRBV5-1
j_call: TRBJ2-1
cdr3_aa: ASSSTDRLNEQF

v_call: TRBV28
j_call: TRBJ1-2
cdr3_aa: ASTPGDRTYGYT

v_call: TRBV18
j_call: TRBJ1-2
cdr3_aa: ASSQQGYGYT

v_call: TRBV7-2
j_call: TRBJ2-7
cdr3_aa: ASSLFPRGSSYEQY

v_call: TRBV15
j_call: TRBJ1-5
cdr3_aa: ATSSDRVGNQPQH

v_call: TRBV6-5
j_call: TRBJ1-2
cdr3_aa: ASTSLGLGYT

v_call: TRBV6-4
j_call: TRBJ1-1
cdr3_aa: ASRTGGLNTEAF

v_call: TRBV4-1
j_call: TRBJ2-2
cdr3_aa: ASSPRPGLAMDTGELF

v_call: TRBV30
j_call: TRBJ1-6
cdr3_aa: AWSVPQGVTPLH

v_call: TRBV5-1
j_call: TRBJ2-7
cdr3_aa: ASSSSIRTGEGEQY

v_call: TRBV7-8
j_call: TRBJ1-5
cdr3_aa: ASSLWTGDFSNQPQH

v_call: TRBV7-2
j_call: TRBJ1-4
cdr3_aa: ASSLATLIEGGEKLF

v_call: TRBV12-5
j_call: TRBJ2-5
cdr3_aa: ASGWTDRQETQY

v_call: TRBV28
j_call: TRBJ2-5
cdr3_aa: ASSLWTSGMVQETQY

v_call: TRBV2
j_call: TRBJ1-5
cdr3_aa: ASSDSVSNQPQH

v_call: TRBV7-2
j_call: TRBJ2-5
cdr3_aa: ASSLPGLTQY

v_call: TRBV11-3
j_call: TRBJ2-7
cdr3_aa: ASSRRQGYEQY